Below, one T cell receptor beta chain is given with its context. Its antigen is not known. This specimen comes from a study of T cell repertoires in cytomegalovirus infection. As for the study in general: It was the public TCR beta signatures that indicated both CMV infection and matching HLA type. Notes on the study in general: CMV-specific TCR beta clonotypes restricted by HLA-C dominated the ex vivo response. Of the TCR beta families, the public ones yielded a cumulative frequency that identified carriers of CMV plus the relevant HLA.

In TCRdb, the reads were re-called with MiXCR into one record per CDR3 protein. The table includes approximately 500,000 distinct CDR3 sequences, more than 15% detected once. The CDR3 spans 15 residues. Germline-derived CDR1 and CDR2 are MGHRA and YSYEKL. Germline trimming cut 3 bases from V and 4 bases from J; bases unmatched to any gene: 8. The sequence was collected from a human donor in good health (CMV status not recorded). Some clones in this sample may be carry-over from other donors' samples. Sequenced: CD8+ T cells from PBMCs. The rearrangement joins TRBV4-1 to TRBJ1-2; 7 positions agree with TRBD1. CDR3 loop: CASSHLGGQSYGYTF. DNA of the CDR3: TGCGCCAGCAGCCATCTCGGGGGACAGAGCTATGGCTACACCTTC.